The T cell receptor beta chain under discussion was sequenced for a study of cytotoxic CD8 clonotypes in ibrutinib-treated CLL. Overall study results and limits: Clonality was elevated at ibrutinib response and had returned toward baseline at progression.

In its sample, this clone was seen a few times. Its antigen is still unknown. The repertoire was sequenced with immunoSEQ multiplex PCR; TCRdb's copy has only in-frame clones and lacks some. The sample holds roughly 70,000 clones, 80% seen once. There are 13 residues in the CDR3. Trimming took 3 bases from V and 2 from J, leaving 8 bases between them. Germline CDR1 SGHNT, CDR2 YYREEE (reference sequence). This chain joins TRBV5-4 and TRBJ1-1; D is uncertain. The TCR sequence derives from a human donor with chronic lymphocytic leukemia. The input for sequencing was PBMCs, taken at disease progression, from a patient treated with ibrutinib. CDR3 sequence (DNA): TGTGCCAGCAGCTGGGGAGGCAACACTGAAGCTTTCTTT. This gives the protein CASSWGGNTEAFF. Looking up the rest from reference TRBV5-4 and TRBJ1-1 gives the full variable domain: ETGVTQSPTHLIKTRGQQVTLRCSSQSGHNTVSWYQQALGQGPQFIFQYYREEENGRGNFPPRFSGLQFPNYSSELNVNALELDDSALYLCASSWGGNTEAFFGQGTRLTVV.